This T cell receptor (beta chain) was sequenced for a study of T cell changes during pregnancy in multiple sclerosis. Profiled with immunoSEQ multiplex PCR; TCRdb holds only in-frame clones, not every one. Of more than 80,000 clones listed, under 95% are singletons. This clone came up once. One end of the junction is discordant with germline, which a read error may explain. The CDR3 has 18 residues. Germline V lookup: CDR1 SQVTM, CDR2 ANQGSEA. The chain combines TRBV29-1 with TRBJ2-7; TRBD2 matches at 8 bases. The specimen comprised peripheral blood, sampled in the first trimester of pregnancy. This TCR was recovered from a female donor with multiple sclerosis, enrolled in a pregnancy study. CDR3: CSVEERMLAGLGTYAQYF. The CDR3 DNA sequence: TGCAGCGTTGAAGAAAGGATGCTAGCGGGTTTGGGGACCTACGCGCAGTACTTC.